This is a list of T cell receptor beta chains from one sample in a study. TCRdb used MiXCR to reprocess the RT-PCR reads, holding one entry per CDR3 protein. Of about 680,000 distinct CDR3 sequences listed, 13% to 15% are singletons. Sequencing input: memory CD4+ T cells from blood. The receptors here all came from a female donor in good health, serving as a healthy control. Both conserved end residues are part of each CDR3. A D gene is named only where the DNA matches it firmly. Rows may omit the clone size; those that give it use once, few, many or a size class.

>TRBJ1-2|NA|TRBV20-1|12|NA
CSAWTEFYGYTF
TGCAGTGCTTGGACAGAATTCTATGGCTACACCTTC
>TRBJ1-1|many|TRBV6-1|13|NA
CASREGSYTEAFF
TGTGCCAGCAGAGAAGGTAGCTACACTGAAGCTTTCTTT
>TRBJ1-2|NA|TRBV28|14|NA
CASSLGSSIYGYTF
TGTGCCAGCAGTTTAGGGTCCAGCATCTATGGCTACACCTTC
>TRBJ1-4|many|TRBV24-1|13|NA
CATSEPGIEKLFF
TGTGCCACCAGTGAGCCGGGTATTGAAAAACTGTTTTTT
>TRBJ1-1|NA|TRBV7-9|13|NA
CASSHTEVTEAFF
TGTGCCAGCAGCCATACGGAGGTAACTGAAGCTTTCTTT
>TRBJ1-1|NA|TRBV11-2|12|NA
CASSPTTGQAFF
TGTGCCAGCAGCCCTACAACGGGGCAAGCTTTCTTT
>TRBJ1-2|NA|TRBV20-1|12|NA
CSARTPNYGYTF
TGCAGTGCTAGAACCCCCAACTATGGCTACACCTTC
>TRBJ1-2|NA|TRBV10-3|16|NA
CAITAEAYLQGYGYTF
TGTGCCATCACCGCCGAGGCCTACCTTCAGGGCTATGGCTACACCTTC
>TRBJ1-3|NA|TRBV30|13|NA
CAWSAIRGNTIYF
TGTGCCTGGAGTGCTATCCGAGGCAACACCATATATTTT
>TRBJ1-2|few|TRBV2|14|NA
CASSVRETGLGYTF
TGTGCCAGCAGTGTTAGGGAGACAGGCCTCGGCTACACCTTC
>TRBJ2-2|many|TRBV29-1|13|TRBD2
CSVVAGGAGELFF
TGCAGCGTTGTCGCGGGAGGGGCCGGGGAGCTGTTTTTT
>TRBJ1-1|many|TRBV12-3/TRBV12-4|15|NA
CASSSATAGLTEAFF
TGTGCCAGCAGTTCCGCGACCGCCGGGTTGACTGAAGCTTTCTTT
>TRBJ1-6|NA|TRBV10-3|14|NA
CAISGSENNSPLHF
TGTGCCATCAGTGGGTCCGAGAATAATTCACCCCTCCACTTT
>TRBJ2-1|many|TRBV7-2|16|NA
CASSLALGTRGYEQFF
TGTGCCAGCAGCTTAGCATTGGGAACGAGGGGCTATGAGCAGTTCTTC
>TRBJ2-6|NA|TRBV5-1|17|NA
CASSSAGPYSGANVLTF
TGCGCCAGCAGCAGTGCAGGACCTTACTCTGGGGCCAACGTCCTGACTTTC
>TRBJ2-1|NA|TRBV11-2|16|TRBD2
CASRRTGGTGGNEQFF
TGTGCCAGCAGAAGAACGGGGGGAACTGGTGGTAATGAGCAGTTCTTC
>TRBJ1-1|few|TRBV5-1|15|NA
CASSLTASMNTEAFF
TGCGCCAGCAGCTTAACAGCTTCCATGAACACTGAAGCTTTCTTT
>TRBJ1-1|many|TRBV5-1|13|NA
CASRPVPNTEAFF
TGCGCCAGCAGACCCGTACCGAACACTGAAGCTTTCTTT
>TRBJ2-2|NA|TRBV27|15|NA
CASAVTRGVTGELFF
TGTGCCAGCGCAGTCACCCGAGGAGTCACCGGGGAGCTGTTTTTT
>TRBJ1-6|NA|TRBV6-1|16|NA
CASSEGAGVYNSPLHF
TGTGCCAGCAGTGAGGGGGCAGGCGTATATAATTCACCCCTCCACTTT
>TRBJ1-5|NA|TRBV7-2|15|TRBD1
CASSLEGRGDQPQHF
TGTGCCAGCAGCTTAGAAGGCAGGGGGGATCAGCCCCAGCATTTT
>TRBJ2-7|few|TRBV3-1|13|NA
CASSQDGGSEQYF
TGTGCCAGCAGCCAAGATGGGGGAAGCGAGCAGTACTTC
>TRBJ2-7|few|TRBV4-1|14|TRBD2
CASSLQVAGGEQYF
TGCGCCAGCAGCCTTCAGGTAGCGGGAGGCGAGCAGTACTTC
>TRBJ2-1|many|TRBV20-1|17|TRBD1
CSARGQGTNLRYNEQFF
TGCAGTGCTAGGGGACAGGGGACGAACTTACGCTACAATGAGCAGTTCTTC
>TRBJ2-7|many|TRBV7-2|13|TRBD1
CASSTLQGYEQYF
TGTGCCAGCAGCACTCTACAGGGGTACGAGCAGTACTTC
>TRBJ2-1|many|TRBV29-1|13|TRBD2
CSVEGGRAIEQFF
TGCAGCGTTGAAGGAGGGAGGGCTATTGAGCAGTTCTTC